The subject of this entry is one T cell receptor beta chain. The CDR3 runs to 13 residues. Germline V gene data show CDR1 as SGHRS and CDR2 as YFSETQ. V lost 4 bases to trimming and J lost 6 bases, with 10 bases between them. The sample originates from a study of blood T cell repertoires in COVID-19. The data were produced by immunoSEQ multiplex PCR, yet TCRdb's version contains in-frame clones alone and is incomplete. The sample has 90,000 to 100,000 clones; about nine tenths are singletons. The chain couples TRBV5-1 to TRBJ1-4; D may be TRBD1 (6 bases). The sample taken for sequencing was peripheral blood. The receptor's source is a middle-aged man with acute or convalescent COVID-19. CDR3 amino acids: CASSRDNDEKLFF. The CDR3 DNA follows: TGCGCCAGCAGCCGGGACAACGATGAAAAACTGTTTTTT.